This T cell receptor beta chain is drawn from a study of OX40 agonist ivuxolimab in advanced cancers. At the level of the study: Patients were dosed with the agonistic anti-OX40 (CD134) antibody ivuxolimab. The dose-escalation cohort had hepatocellular carcinoma, melanoma, renal cell or head and neck cancer.

Assay used: immunoSEQ multiplex PCR; TCRdb lists only in-frame clones, some missing. This table holds tens of thousands of clones, around 93% found once. Study-level findings and limits: Partial responders receiving 0.1-3.0 mg/kg showed among the lowest clonal expansion.

Concerning this clone itself: Antigen specificity is unknown.

Sequences were derived from CD4+ or CD8+ T cells sorted from blood, sampled in a trial of the OX40 agonist ivuxolimab. This receptor was obtained from an adult with an advanced solid tumor such as melanoma, head and neck, liver or kidney cancer.

CDR3 amino acids: CASSLGGTGSPSGNTIYF. CDR3 nucleotides: TGTGCCAGCAGCTTGGGTGGAACAGGGTCGCCTTCTGGAAACACCATATATTTT. The V gene is TRBV5-5, the J gene TRBJ1-3, with TRBD1 as a possible D gene (6 bases). Trimming removed 0 bases at V and 1 base at J, with 17 bases between. This CDR3 has 18 amino acids. Germline values: CDR1 SGHKS, CDR2 YYEKEE (reference sequence).